Each of the 7 T cell receptor beta chains below was sequenced from the same sample in a study of PD-L1 blockade in urothelial cancer. The time point was: peripheral blood 6 weeks after treatment start. Here immunoSEQ multiplex PCR was the method, and the copy in TCRdb shows in-frame clones only, minus some. Seen here are around 50,000 clones, about 85% observed once, and the top ten hold approximately 2%. Sequenced material: PBMCs, taken around atezolizumab (anti-PD-L1) treatment. The receptors derive from a man over 45 with urothelial cancer.

This clone was counted between two and nine times. The V call is TRBV19, the J call TRBJ2-3, with D maybe TRBD1 (6 bases). The ends were cut back, 6 bases at V and 4 bases at J, with 17 bases in the middle. CDR3 size: 15 residues. Germline CDR1 is LNHDA and CDR2 is SQIVND (reference sequence). The CDR3 DNA sequence: TGTGCCAGTAGGGACTCAGGGGTTTGGGCAGATACGCAGTATTTT. Translating it yields CASRDSGVWADTQYF.

The chain combines TRBV10-1 with TRBJ2-7, with 12 nucleotides matching TRBD1. This CDR3 contains 15 residues. Trimming at V came to 3 bases and at J to 5 bases, leaving 5 bases not matched to a gene. CDR1 WNHNN and CDR2 SYGVQD come from the germline V gene (reference sequence). The DNA for the CDR3 is TGCGCCAGCAGTGAAGCGGGACAGGGGGCTCACGAGCAGTACTTC. It specifies CASSEAGQGAHEQYF.

This clone has just a few counts. The rearrangement uses TRBV7-3 and TRBJ2-5; 7 bases are a match to TRBD1. Per the germline V gene, CDR1 is SGHTA and CDR2 is FQGTGA. Losses at the gene ends were 6 bases for V and 4 bases for J; bases not matched to a gene: 11. The CDR3 totals 15 residues. DNA for the CDR3: TGTGCCAGCAGGCAAACAGGGGATTGGCGAGAGACCCAGTACTTC. Translation: CASRQTGDWRETQYF. Filled out from reference TRBV7-3 and TRBJ2-5, the complete variable domain reads GAGVSQTPSNKVTEKGKYVELRCDPISGHTALYWYRQSLGQGPEFLIYFQGTGAADDSGLPNDRFFAVRPEGSVSTLKIQRTERGDSAVYLCASRQTGDWRETQYFGPGTRLLVL.

This clone has only a few counts. This chain joins TRBV4-1 and TRBJ2-3, with D tentatively TRBD1 (6 bases). CDR1 is MGHRA, CDR2 YSYEKL, per germline. Trimming took 0 bases from V and 0 from J, leaving 10 bases between them. This CDR3 is built from 16 residues. The CDR3 loop is CASSQERGRSTDTQYF. In nucleotides, the CDR3 is TGCGCCAGCAGCCAAGAAAGGGGGAGAAGCACAGATACGCAGTATTTT.

J is TRBJ2-7 and V is TRBV5-1; 10 positions match TRBD2. CDR1 is SGHRS, CDR2 YFSETQ, per germline. The V segment lost 0 bases and the J segment 3 bases; nucleotides outside the gene matches: 3. This CDR3 comprises 15 residues. CDR3 nucleotide sequence: TGCGCCAGCAGCTTGGAACTAGCGGGGATCTACGAGCAGTACTTC. Translation gives CASSLELAGIYEQYF.

The chain has TRBV6-5 and TRBJ2-5; D is undetermined. The CDR3 extends over 16 amino acids. The germline V and J ends were trimmed by 0 bases and 0 bases, with 11 bases remaining between them. Germline CDR1 reads MNHEY; CDR2 reads SVGAGI. CDR3 coding DNA: TGTGCCAGCAGTTACTCGACGGCAGCGTACCAAGAGACCCAGTACTTC. This gives the protein CASSYSTAAYQETQYF.

The chain joins TRBV6-5 to TRBJ2-7, with 12 bases matching TRBD2. The CDR3 is made up of 15 amino acids. Germline V lookup: CDR1 MNHEY, CDR2 SVGAGI. Germline trimming cut 2 bases from V and 1 base from J; bases unmatched to any gene: 0. CDR3 coding DNA: TGTGCCAGCAGTTACGGACTAGCGGGATCCTACGAGCAGTACTTC. Translating it yields CASSYGLAGSYEQYF.